The entry below gives a single T cell receptor beta chain sequence along with its context. Every contributor of samples was a Caucasian grown-up residing in Nashville, Tennessee. The sample belongs to a study of shared clonotypes between healthy human individuals. V lost 1 base and J 3 bases, leaving 10 bases between the germline ends. The CDR3 has 14 residues. Germline CDR1 is SGHTA and CDR2 is FQGNSA. This was a deep-level run. Loaded into unsorted PBMC replicate PCRs was approximately 300 ng DNA, about 30,000 T cell genomes. As originally analysed: ImmunoSEQ sequences covered only the junction and lacked quality scores; filtering therefore differed. Method: immunoSEQ multiplex PCR; TCRdb's copy keeps in-frame clones and lacks some. From that table come the V and J calls and clone size; the DNA was used to work out D and trimming. The data show approximately 470,000 clones, about 72% seen once.

This receptor was obtained from a middle-aged woman in good health. Some clones in this sample may be carry-over from other donors' samples. The chain is built from TRBV7-2 and TRBJ2-7; D gene ambiguous. The sequenced sample was PBMCs. CDR3 nucleotides: TGTGCCAGCAGCTTAGTTGTCGAGAACTACGAGCAGTACTTC. Residues: CASSLVVENYEQYF.